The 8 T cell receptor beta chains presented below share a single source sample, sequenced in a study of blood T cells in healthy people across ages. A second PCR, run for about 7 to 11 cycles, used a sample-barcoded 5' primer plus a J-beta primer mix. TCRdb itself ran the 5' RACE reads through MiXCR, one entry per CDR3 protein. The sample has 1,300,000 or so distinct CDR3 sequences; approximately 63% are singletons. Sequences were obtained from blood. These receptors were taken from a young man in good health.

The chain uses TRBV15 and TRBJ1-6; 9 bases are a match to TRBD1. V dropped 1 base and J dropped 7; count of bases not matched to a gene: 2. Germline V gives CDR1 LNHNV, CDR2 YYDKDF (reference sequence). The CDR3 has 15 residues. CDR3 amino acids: CATSRVGTGNSPLHF. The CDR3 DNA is TGTGCCACCAGCAGAGTAGGGACAGGGAATTCACCCCTCCACTTT.

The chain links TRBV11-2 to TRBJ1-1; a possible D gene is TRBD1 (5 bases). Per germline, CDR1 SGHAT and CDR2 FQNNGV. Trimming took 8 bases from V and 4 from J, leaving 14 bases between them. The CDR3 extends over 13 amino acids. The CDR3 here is CASCGMGGTEAFF. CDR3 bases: TGTGCCAGCTGTGGAATGGGGGGCACTGAAGCTTTCTTT.

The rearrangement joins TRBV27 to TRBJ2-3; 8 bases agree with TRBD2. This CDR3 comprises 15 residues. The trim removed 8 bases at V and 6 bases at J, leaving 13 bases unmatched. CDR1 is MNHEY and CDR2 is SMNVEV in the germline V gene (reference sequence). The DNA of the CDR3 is TGTGCCAGCTCCCATGGACGCCGGGAGGGTGATACGCAGTATTTT. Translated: CASSHGRREGDTQYF.

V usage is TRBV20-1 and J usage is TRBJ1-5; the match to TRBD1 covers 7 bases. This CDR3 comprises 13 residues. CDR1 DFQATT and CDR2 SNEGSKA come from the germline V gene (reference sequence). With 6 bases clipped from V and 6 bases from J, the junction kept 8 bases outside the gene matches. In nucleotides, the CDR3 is TGCAGTGCCCTCGGGACAGAAGTTCAGCCCCAGCATTTT. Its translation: CSALGTEVQPQHF.

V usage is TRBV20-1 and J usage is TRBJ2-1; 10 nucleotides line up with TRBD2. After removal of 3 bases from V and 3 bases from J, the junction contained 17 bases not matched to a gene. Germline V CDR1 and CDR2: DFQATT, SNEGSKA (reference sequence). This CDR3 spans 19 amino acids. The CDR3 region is CSASAPGFPGTSVYNEQFF. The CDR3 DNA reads TGCAGTGCTAGTGCGCCTGGGTTTCCCGGGACTAGCGTCTACAATGAGCAGTTCTTC.

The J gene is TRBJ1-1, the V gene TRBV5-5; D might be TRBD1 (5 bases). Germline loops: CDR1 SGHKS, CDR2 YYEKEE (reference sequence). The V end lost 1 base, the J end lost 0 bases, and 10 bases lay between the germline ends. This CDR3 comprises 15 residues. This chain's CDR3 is CASSLTGNMNTEAFF. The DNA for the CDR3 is TGTGCCAGCAGCTTGACAGGAAACATGAACACTGAAGCTTTCTTT.

The CDR3 DNA follows: TGCGCCAGCAGCCATGCGTTTCAGATGAACACTGAAGCTTTCTTT. It yields the protein CASSHAFQMNTEAFF. V gene TRBV4-3 combines with J gene TRBJ1-1; D uncertain. The CDR3 loop spans 15 amino acids. Germline CDR1 and CDR2: LGHNA and YSLEER. Between the trimmed V and J ends, which lost 3 bases and 0 bases, there was a span of 11 bases.

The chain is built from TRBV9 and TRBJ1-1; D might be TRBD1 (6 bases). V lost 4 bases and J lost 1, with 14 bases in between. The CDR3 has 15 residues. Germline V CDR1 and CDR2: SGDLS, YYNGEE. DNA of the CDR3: TGTGCCAGCAGCAGACGACAGGCAACGAACACTGAAGCTTTCTTT. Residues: CASSRRQATNTEAFF.